This T cell receptor (beta chain) was sequenced for a study of beta chain features in type 1 diabetes. As every portion of the isolated RNA was reverse transcribed, the sequencing read expressed TCRB transcripts. Generated by immunoSEQ multiplex PCR, the TCRdb table keeps only in-frame clones and is missing some. The repertoire consists of 900,000 or so clones, with roughly 16% occurring once and the leading ten covering 0.02% to 0.025%. The CDR3 runs 14 residues. The germline CDR1 and CDR2 sequences are SGHTA and FQGNSA. The V end lost 5 bases, the J end lost 8 bases, and 18 bases lay between the germline ends.

The sequence came from a woman aged 18-29 years in good health. What was sequenced was naive CD4+ T cells from blood. The J gene is TRBJ1-2, the V gene TRBV7-2, with D unresolved. Here the CDR3 DNA reads TGTGCCAGCAGCAGCGGGCTCGACTATGGCGGCTACACCTTC. Translated: CASSSGLDYGGYTF. Based on the CDR3 plus reference TRBV7-2 and TRBJ1-2, the full variable domain is GAGVSQSPSNKVTEKGKDVELRCDPISGHTALYWYRQSLGQGLEFLIYFQGNSAPDKSGLPSDRFSAERTGGSVSTLTIQRTQQEDSAVYLCASSSGLDYGGYTFGSGTRLTVV.